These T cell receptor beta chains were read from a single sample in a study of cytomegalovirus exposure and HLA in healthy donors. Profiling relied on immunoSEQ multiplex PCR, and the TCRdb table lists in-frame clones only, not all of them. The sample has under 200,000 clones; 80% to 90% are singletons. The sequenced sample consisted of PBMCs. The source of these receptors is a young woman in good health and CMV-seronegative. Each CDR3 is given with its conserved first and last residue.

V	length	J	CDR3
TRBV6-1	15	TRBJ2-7	CASSAEGTSGSKPHF
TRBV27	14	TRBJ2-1	CASSLSTGGNEQFF
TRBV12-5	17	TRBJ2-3	CASGLGTSGTSTDTQYF
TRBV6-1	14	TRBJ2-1	CASARAGVSNEQFF
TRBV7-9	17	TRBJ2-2	CASSLAGTSGTTGELFF
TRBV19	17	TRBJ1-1	CASSKSRERGMNTEAFF
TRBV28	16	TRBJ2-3	CASSETPGQGTDTQYF
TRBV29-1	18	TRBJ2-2	CSVHPPGQGSLSAGELFF
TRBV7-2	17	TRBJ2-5	CASSLQMTSGRGETQYF
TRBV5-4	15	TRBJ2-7	CASSLEGGRRYEQYF
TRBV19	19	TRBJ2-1	CASSIPLRTSGKVHNEQFF
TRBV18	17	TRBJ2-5	CASSPRGQSGPKETQYF
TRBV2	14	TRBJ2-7	CASKAGRGSSEQYF
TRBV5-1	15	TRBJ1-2	CASSLTFIGDYGYTF
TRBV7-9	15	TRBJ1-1	CASSWGGKLNTEAFF
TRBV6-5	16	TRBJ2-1	CASSYHASGRANEQFF
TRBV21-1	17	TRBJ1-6	CASSTHRPGRGNSPLHF
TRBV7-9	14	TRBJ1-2	CASSLGDSNYGYTF
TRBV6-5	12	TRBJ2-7	CASSARHGELNF
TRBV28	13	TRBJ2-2	CASSLLYTGELFF
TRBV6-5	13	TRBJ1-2	CASTAGRNYGYTF
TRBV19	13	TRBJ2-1	CASSIDLTGGVFF
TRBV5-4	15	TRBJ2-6	CASSFDRAGANVLTF
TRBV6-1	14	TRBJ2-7	CASSEVGGTYEQYF
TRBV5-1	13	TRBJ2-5	CASTGGGKETQYF
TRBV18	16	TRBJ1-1	CASSPAQTGLITEAFF
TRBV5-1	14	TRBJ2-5	CASSYTTGVETQYF
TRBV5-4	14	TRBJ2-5	CASSLLGGEETQYF
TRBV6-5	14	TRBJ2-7	CASSPWDREGEQYF
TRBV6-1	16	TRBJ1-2	CASSEAQGVMYYGYTF
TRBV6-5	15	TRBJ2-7	CASSYMGQGLVEQYF
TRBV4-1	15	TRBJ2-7	CASSQAQGAIYEQYF
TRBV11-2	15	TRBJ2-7	CASSPLTGAQGEQYF
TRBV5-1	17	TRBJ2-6	CASSLADSTSGANVLTF
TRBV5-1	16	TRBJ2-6	CASSFAPGVGANVLTF
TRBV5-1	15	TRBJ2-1	CASSGGTGSYNEQFF
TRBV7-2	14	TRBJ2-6	CASRGGAGANVLTF
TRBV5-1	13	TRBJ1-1	CASSFDTNTEAFF
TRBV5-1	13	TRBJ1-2	CASSLGRNYGYTF
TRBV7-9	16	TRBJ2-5	CASSPPAGVGQETQYF
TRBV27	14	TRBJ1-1	CASRSYREETEAFF